This entry lists 22 T cell receptor beta chains sequenced from one sample in a study of blood T cell repertoires in COVID-19 (dated by TCRdb to 2019 to 2021). Library method: the immunoSEQ multiplex PCR assay. TCRdb limited this immuneACCESS table to in-frame rearrangements with V and J called. A share of clones is missing; checked studies link under half to unresolved V genes, and the rest is unexplained. The sample includes around 360,000 clones, with approximately 89% observed a single time. The top ten clonotypes cover roughly a tenth of the sample. The sample consisted of peripheral blood. The receptors were sampled from a woman aged 30 to 39 with COVID-19, enrolled during active disease.

In its sample, this clone was seen a few times. The chain carries TRBV5-6 and TRBJ2-5; D is possibly TRBD2 (7 bases). Looked up from germline, CDR1 is SGHDT and CDR2 is YYEEEE. Trimming stripped 4 bases from V and 1 base from J, with 23 bases between. The CDR3 loop spans 18 amino acids. The CDR3 region is CASSRITPGGGGQETQYF. The CDR3 DNA reads as TGTGCCAGCAGCAGGATAACTCCCGGGGGAGGGGGCCAAGAGACCCAGTACTTC. Full variable domain (rest looked up from reference TRBV5-6 and TRBJ2-5): DAGVTQSPTHLIKTRGQQVTLRCSPKSGHDTVSWYQQALGQGPQFIFQYYEEEERQRGNFPDRFSGHQFPNYSSELNVNALLLGDSALYLCASSRITPGGGGQETQYFGPGTRLLVL.

The V gene is TRBV7-3, the J gene TRBJ1-1; no clear D gene. The CDR3 covers 13 residues. Germline CDR1 SGHTA, CDR2 FQGTGA. V was trimmed by 5 bases and J by 1 base, leaving 8 bases between them. CDR3 amino acids: CASSAQRNTEAFF. The CDR3 nucleotides are TGTGCCAGCAGCGCTCAGCGGAACACTGAAGCTTTCTTT.

The chain has TRBV18 and TRBJ2-7; 7 bases map to TRBD1. The CDR3 spans 14 residues. V dropped 6 bases and J dropped 3; count of bases not matched to a gene: 8. The V gene's germline CDR1 is KGHSH and CDR2 LQKENI. The CDR3 loop reads CASSRGQADYEQYF. For the CDR3, the DNA is TGTGCCAGCTCCCGAGGACAGGCTGACTACGAGCAGTACTTC.

V usage is TRBV7-9 and J usage is TRBJ2-7; D is perhaps TRBD2 (7 bases). The CDR3 has 14 residues. Trimming cost V 5 bases and J 6 bases, with 17 bases left between them. Germline loops: CDR1 SEHNR, CDR2 FQNEAQ (reference sequence). CDR3 in amino acids: CASSRGAGPVEQYF. The CDR3 nucleotides read TGTGCCAGCAGCCGGGGGGCGGGTCCTGTCGAGCAGTACTTC.

In this sample, this clone turned up once. V gene TRBV29-1 combines with J gene TRBJ2-7, with D tentatively TRBD1 (7 bases). The CDR3 length is 14 residues. CDR1 is SQVTM and CDR2 is ANQGSEA in the germline V gene. V was pared by 5 bases and J by 9 bases, with 23 bases between. CDR3 sequence: CSVQAEGAMGGQYF. CDR3 in DNA: TGCAGCGTTCAGGCGGAGGGGGCTATGGGAGGGCAGTACTTC.

This chain links TRBV4-2 with TRBJ2-2, with TRBD1 as a possible D gene (5 bases). The CDR3 consists of 16 residues. Trimming pared 4 bases from V and 6 bases from J, leaving 18 bases between. Per germline, CDR1 LGHNA and CDR2 YNFKEQ. The CDR3 nucleotides are TGTGCCAGCAGCCCGACACGAGCCGGACAACCCGGGGAGCTGTTTTTT. This translates into CASSPTRAGQPGELFF.

J is TRBJ2-1 and V is TRBV5-5, with 7 bases lining up with TRBD2. The trim removed 0 bases at V and 1 base at J, leaving 4 bases unmatched. The germline CDR1 and CDR2 sequences are SGHKS and YYEKEE (reference sequence). This CDR3 comprises 16 residues. The DNA of the CDR3 is TGTGCCAGCAGCTTGGGTAGCGGGCGATCCTACAATGAGCAGTTCTTC. Amino acid sequence: CASSLGSGRSYNEQFF.

The genes are TRBV2 and TRBJ2-7; 9 bases agree with TRBD2. V dropped 7 bases and J dropped 6; count of bases not matched to a gene: 7. From germline, CDR1 is SNHLY and CDR2 FYNNEI. This CDR3 contains 13 residues. CDR3 DNA sequence: TGTGCCAGCACCCCGGGACTAGCTCTCGAGCAGTACTTC. Protein sequence: CASTPGLALEQYF.

The rearrangement joins TRBV5-1 to TRBJ2-5, with TRBD2 identical over 8 bases. J gave up 8 bases and V 4 bases, and 10 bases lay outside the gene matches. The germline gives CDR1 SGHRS, CDR2 YFSETQ. The CDR3 is made up of 14 amino acids. CDR3 coding DNA: TGCGCCAGCAGCCCTCCGGGGGGGGAGGTTACCCAGTACTTC. Protein sequence: CASSPPGGEVTQYF.

V and J are TRBV28 and TRBJ2-1, with 7 bases identical to TRBD2. Germline CDR1 is MDHEN and CDR2 is SYDVKM. J lost 8 bases, V lost 5 bases, and 18 bases had no gene match. The CDR3 runs 17 residues. The CDR3 DNA reads TGTGCCAGCAGTGTTGACTGGTCTAGCGGAGTCCTGGATGAGCAGTTCTTC. It is translated as CASSVDWSSGVLDEQFF. Supplemented by reference TRBV28 and TRBJ2-1, the full variable domain reads DVKVTQSSRYLVKRTGEKVFLECVQDMDHENMFWYRQDPGLGLRLIYFSYDVKMKEKGDIPEGYSVSREKKERFSLILESASTNQTSMYLCASSVDWSSGVLDEQFFGPGTRLTVL.

This chain joins TRBV5-4 and TRBJ2-1, with TRBD2 matching over 11 bases. V shed 4 bases and J 2 bases; nucleotides not matched to a gene: 5. Germline CDR1 SGHNT, CDR2 YYREEE (reference sequence). There are 16 residues in the CDR3. The DNA of the CDR3 is TGTGCCAGCAGCCCACAGACTAGCGGGGCCTACAATGAGCAGTTCTTC. The encoded protein is CASSPQTSGAYNEQFF.

This chain joins TRBV9 and TRBJ2-1; TRBD2 matches at 10 bases. This CDR3 is 17 amino acids long. In germline, CDR1 is SGDLS, CDR2 YYNGEE. Trimming took 0 bases from V and 1 from J; bases not matched to a gene: 4. The CDR3 reads CASSVDSSGRSYNEQFF. DNA for the CDR3: TGTGCCAGCAGCGTAGATAGTAGCGGGAGGTCCTACAATGAGCAGTTCTTC.

CDR3 residues: CASSLSGANTGELFF. The CDR3 bases are TGTGCCAGCAGCTTAAGCGGAGCGAACACCGGGGAGCTGTTTTTT. V gene TRBV7-2 combines with J gene TRBJ2-2; D may be TRBD2 (5 bases). The germline gives CDR1 SGHTA, CDR2 FQGNSA. With 2 bases removed from V and 0 bases from J, the gap between germline ends came to 7 bases. The CDR3 is 15 amino acids.

The CDR3 protein is CASSSGLAVVQETQYF. CDR3 nucleotide sequence: TGTGCCAGCAGCTCTGGACTAGCGGTTGTCCAAGAGACCCAGTACTTC. The V gene is TRBV5-6, the J gene TRBJ2-5; TRBD2 aligns across 10 bases. This CDR3 has 16 residues. The trim removed 3 bases at V and 1 base at J, leaving 6 bases unmatched. Germline loops: CDR1 SGHDT, CDR2 YYEEEE.

V and J are TRBV2 and TRBJ2-3, with TRBD1 as a possible D gene (7 bases). CDR1 is SNHLY and CDR2 is FYNNEI in the germline V gene. CDR3 length equals 15 residues. V gave up 5 bases and J gave up 1 base, with 13 bases separating them. The CDR3 here is CASSTGAGRTDTQYF. CDR3 DNA: TGTGCCAGCAGTACAGGGGCGGGACGCACAGATACGCAGTATTTT.

The chain couples TRBV10-3 to TRBJ2-7, with 8 bases fitting TRBD1. Trimming at V came to 10 bases and at J to 5 bases, leaving 13 bases not matched to a gene. Germline-derived CDR1 and CDR2 are ENHRY and SYGVKD. CDR3 length equals 14 residues. The CDR3 spells CATRTGPRIHEQYF. CDR3 in DNA: TGTGCCACCCGGACAGGGCCTCGCATTCACGAGCAGTACTTC.

This clone has a handful of counts. V and J are TRBV25-1 and TRBJ2-5, with D perhaps matching TRBD1 (5 bases). CDR3 length: 12 amino acids. Trimming removed 4 bases from V and 2 bases from J, with 5 bases in between. In germline, CDR1 is MGHDK, CDR2 SYGVNS. The CDR3 region has the DNA TGTGCCAGCAGTGGACAGCAAGAGACCCAGTACTTC. Protein product: CASSGQQETQYF.

CDR3 DNA: TGTGCCAGCAGCTTAGCTGGGCAGAAGAACACTGAAGCTTTCTTT. Translating gives CASSLAGQKNTEAFF. The chain links TRBV7-9 to TRBJ1-1; no reliable D call. CDR1 is SEHNR and CDR2 is FQNEAQ in the germline V gene (reference sequence). Trimming left V 0 bases short and J 1 base short, with 9 bases between. This CDR3 is 15 amino acids long. Filled out from reference TRBV7-9 and TRBJ1-1, the complete variable domain reads DTGVSQNPRHKITKRGQNVTFRCDPISEHNRLYWYRQTLGQGPEFLTYFQNEAQLEKSRLLSDRFSAERPKGSFSTLEIQRTEQGDSAMYLCASSLAGQKNTEAFFGQGTRLTVV.

V gene TRBV28 combines with J gene TRBJ1-1, with D perhaps matching TRBD1 (6 bases). Germline CDR1 is MDHEN and CDR2 is SYDVKM. Trimming pared 5 bases from V and 2 bases from J, leaving 15 bases between. The CDR3 has 15 residues. CDR3 DNA: TGTGCCAGCAGTCCCCCAACAGGGCCCAACACTGAAGCTTTCTTT. This codes for CASSPPTGPNTEAFF.

This clone was picked up one time. The V call is TRBV28, the J call TRBJ1-5, with D perhaps TRBD1 (6 bases). Per the germline V gene, CDR1 is MDHEN and CDR2 is SYDVKM. Trimming stripped 10 bases from V and 3 bases from J, with 16 bases between. This CDR3 comprises 14 residues. In nucleotides, the CDR3 is TGTGCCATCCGACCGGGACAAGTCAATCAGCCCCAGCATTTT. Its protein is CAIRPGQVNQPQHF. The complete variable domain, with remaining parts taken from reference TRBV28 and TRBJ1-5, reads DVKVTQSSRYLVKRTGEKVFLECVQDMDHENMFWYRQDPGLGLRLIYFSYDVKMKEKGDIPEGYSVSREKKERFSLILESASTNQTSMYLCAIRPGQVNQPQHFGDGTRLSIL.

The chain has TRBV27 and TRBJ2-5; 7 nucleotides agree with TRBD2. V shed 6 bases, J shed 3 bases, and the junction held 10 bases outside the gene matches. This CDR3 is built from 15 residues. From germline, CDR1 is MNHEY and CDR2 SMNVEV (reference sequence). Here the CDR3 DNA reads TGTGCCAGCAGAGAGGGAGGGCCGGGGGAAGAGACCCAGTACTTC. This sequence encodes CASREGGPGEETQYF.

On this clone itself: At one boundary the junction diverges from the germline segment, which might be a read error. The chain employs TRBV19 and TRBJ2-1; 10 bases fit TRBD2. The CDR3 spans 16 residues. The germline CDR1 and CDR2 sequences are LNHDA and SQIVND (reference sequence). In DNA, the CDR3 is TGTGCCAGCAGTATAGGGGGGACTAGCGTTTACAATGAGCAGTTCTTC. It specifies CASSIGGTSVYNEQFF.